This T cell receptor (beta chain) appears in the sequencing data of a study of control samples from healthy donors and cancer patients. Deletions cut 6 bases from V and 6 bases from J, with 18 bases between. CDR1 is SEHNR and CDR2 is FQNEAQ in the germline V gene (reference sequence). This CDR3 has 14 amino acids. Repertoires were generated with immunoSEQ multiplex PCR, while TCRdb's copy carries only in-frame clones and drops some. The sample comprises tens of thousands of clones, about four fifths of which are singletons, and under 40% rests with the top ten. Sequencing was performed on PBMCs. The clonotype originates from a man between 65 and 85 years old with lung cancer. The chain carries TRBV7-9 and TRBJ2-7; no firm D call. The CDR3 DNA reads TGTGCCAGCAGTCCAAGGGTACCTTACGGCGAGCAGTACTTC. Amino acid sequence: CASSPRVPYGEQYF.